The 2 T cell receptor beta chains below come from one sample, sequenced in a study of T-cell memory formation after mild COVID-19. TCRdb called the 5' RACE reads again in MiXCR, with one record for every CDR3 protein. The data contain about 600,000 distinct CDR3 sequences, roughly 20% of them singletons. The specimen sequenced was PBMCs or a T cell subset sorted from them (not recorded which). The receptors shown here come from an adult woman who had mild COVID-19 (a few samples of this study predate the infection). Cell type and time point are not known.

This clonotype appeared a few times. The chain employs TRBV6-5 and TRBJ2-7; D is undetermined. The CDR3 spans 11 residues. Deletions cut 4 bases from V and 9 bases from J, with 10 bases between. CDR1 is MNHEY and CDR2 is SVGAGI in the germline V gene. The CDR3 is CASSLLGRQYF. For the CDR3, the DNA is TGTGCCAGCAGTTTACTTGGCCGGCAGTACTTC.

The chain recombines TRBV6-5 with TRBJ2-1; D is uncertain. The germline gives CDR1 MNHEY, CDR2 SVGAGI. The CDR3 consists of 13 residues. V dropped 5 bases and J dropped 9 bases, with 14 bases sitting between them. In DNA form, the CDR3 reads TGTGCCAGCAGTCACAGCCTGGTTGTTGAGCAGTTCTTC. Protein sequence: CASSHSLVVEQFF.